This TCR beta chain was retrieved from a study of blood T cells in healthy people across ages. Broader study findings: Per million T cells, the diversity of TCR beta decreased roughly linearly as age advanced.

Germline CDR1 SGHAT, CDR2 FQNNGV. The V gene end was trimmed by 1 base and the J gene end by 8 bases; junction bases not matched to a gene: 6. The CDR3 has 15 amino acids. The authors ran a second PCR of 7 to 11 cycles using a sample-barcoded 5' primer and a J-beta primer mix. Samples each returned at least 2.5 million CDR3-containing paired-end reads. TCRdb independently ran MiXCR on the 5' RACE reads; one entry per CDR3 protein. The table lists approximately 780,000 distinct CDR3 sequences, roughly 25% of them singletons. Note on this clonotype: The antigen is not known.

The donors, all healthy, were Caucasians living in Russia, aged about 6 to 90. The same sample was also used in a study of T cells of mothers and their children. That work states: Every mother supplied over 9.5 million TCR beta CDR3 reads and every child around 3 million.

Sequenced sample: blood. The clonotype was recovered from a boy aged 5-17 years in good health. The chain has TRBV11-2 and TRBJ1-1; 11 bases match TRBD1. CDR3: CASSLVGTGGSEAFF. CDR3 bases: TGTGCCAGCAGCTTAGTGGGGACAGGGGGATCGGAAGCTTTCTTT.